These 14 T cell receptor beta chains were sequenced from one sample in a study of shared clonotypes between healthy human individuals. Profiled with immunoSEQ multiplex PCR; TCRdb holds only in-frame clones, not every one. The profile shows roughly 640,000 clones, about 97% of them singletons. The source material was naive CD4+ T cells sorted from blood. The subset was: CD45RA+ positively selected. The receptors derive from a woman in her twenties or thirties in good health.

This chain connects TRBV4-2 to TRBJ2-7; the match to TRBD1 covers 7 bases. The CDR3 length is 15 residues. Losses at the gene ends were 3 bases for V and 2 bases for J; bases not matched to a gene: 7. CDR1 is LGHNA, CDR2 YNFKEQ, per germline. The CDR3 coding sequence is TGTGCCAGCAGCCATCTCCGGGACAGTACCTACGAGCAGTACTTC. Its protein product is CASSHLRDSTYEQYF.

This chain connects TRBV29-1 to TRBJ2-5; tentatively, D is TRBD1 or TRBD2 (5 bases each). Germline V gene lookup returns CDR1 SQVTM and CDR2 ANQGSEA. The CDR3 spans 14 residues. Trimming cost V 5 bases and J 11 bases, with 24 bases left between them. CDR3 DNA sequence: TGCAGCGTTCGAACTGCAGGGTACGAGGGTGAGCAGTACTTC. Its translation: CSVRTAGYEGEQYF.

This clone is a singleton in its sample. The CDR3 loop reads CASSLTETDSPLHF. CDR3 coding DNA: TGTGCCAGCAGCTTGACAGAGACGGACTCACCCCTCCACTTT. The V and J genes are TRBV5-6 and TRBJ1-6; D unclear. Trimming removed 1 base at V and 10 bases at J, with 12 bases between. The CDR3 is 14 residues long. Germline-derived CDR1 and CDR2 are SGHDT and YYEEEE.

The chain is built from TRBV10-2 and TRBJ2-7; D might be TRBD1 or TRBD2, each matching 6 bases. The V gene lost 5 bases and the J gene lost 5 bases, with 22 bases spanning the gap. Germline V gene data show CDR1 as WSHSY and CDR2 as SAAADI. This CDR3 has 16 residues. Written as DNA, the CDR3 is TGCGCCAGCAGTCCTGGGTGGGACCAACGGGGGCACGAGCAGTACTTC. Protein: CASSPGWDQRGHEQYF.

This clone was seen a single time. This sample includes further DNA sequences coding for the same CDR3. The V and J genes are TRBV19 and TRBJ1-1, with D maybe TRBD1 (5 bases). This CDR3 contains 13 residues. The germline gives CDR1 LNHDA, CDR2 SQIVND (reference sequence). V lost 5 bases and J lost 5, with 12 bases in between. CDR3 residues: CASSQQGRTEAFF. The CDR3 DNA reads as TGTGCCAGTAGTCAGCAGGGACGGACTGAAGCTTTCTTT.

The V call is TRBV18, the J call TRBJ2-7; 8 bases are a match to TRBD1. The CDR3 totals 14 residues. After removal of 2 bases from V and 3 bases from J, the junction contained 3 bases not matched to a gene. Germline assignment: CDR1 KGHSH and CDR2 LQKENI. CDR3 amino acids: CASSPYDRGYEQYF. CDR3 bases: TGTGCCAGCTCACCATACGACAGGGGCTACGAGCAGTACTTC.

This rearrangement joins TRBV4-1 to TRBJ2-1; D is unresolved. This CDR3 is 15 amino acids long. Germline CDR1 reads MGHRA; CDR2 reads YSYEKL. V lost 5 bases, J lost 3 bases, and 14 bases lay in between. CDR3 loop: CASSAPVLNYNEQFF. The CDR3 coding sequence is TGCGCCAGCAGCGCCCCCGTGCTAAACTACAATGAGCAGTTCTTC.

This clone was found once. The chain carries TRBV25-1 and TRBJ2-3; 8 bases are shared with TRBD1. The V segment lost 1 base and the J segment 1 base; nucleotides outside the gene matches: 7. Germline assignment: CDR1 MGHDK and CDR2 SYGVNS. The CDR3 spans 17 residues. CDR3 nucleotides: TGTGCCAGCAGTGAATTCGGCAGGGGGCTTGGCACAGATACGCAGTATTTT. Protein product: CASSEFGRGLGTDTQYF.

The genes are TRBV7-9 and TRBJ2-7, with D tentatively TRBD2 (7 bases). Looked up from germline, CDR1 is SEHNR and CDR2 is FQNEAQ (reference sequence). The CDR3 covers 19 residues. V lost 2 bases and J lost 3, with 26 bases in between. The DNA of the CDR3 is TGTGCCAGCAGCTTAATGGTGAGGGGGGGCACCCCAAACAACTACGAGCAGTACTTC. Amino acids: CASSLMVRGGTPNNYEQYF.

The chain recombines TRBV6-4 with TRBJ2-6, with 8 bases fitting TRBD1. The CDR3 loop spans 18 amino acids. Germline CDR1 and CDR2: MRHNA and SNTAGT. V was clipped by 6 bases and J by 4 bases; unmatched bases: 14. CDR3 DNA sequence: TGTGCCAGCAGGACCTATCGGGGACAGGATCCCGGGGCCAACGTCCTGACTTTC. Protein sequence: CASRTYRGQDPGANVLTF.

V is TRBV6-1 and J is TRBJ1-3; a possible D gene is TRBD1 (5 bases). CDR3 size: 14 residues. V lost 3 bases to trimming and J lost 2 bases, with 8 bases between them. Germline lookup yields CDR1 MNHNS and CDR2 SASEGT. The CDR3 DNA sequence: TGTGCCAGCAGTGACGCGGGGGCTGGAAACACCATATATTTT. Its translation is CASSDAGAGNTIYF.

The CDR3: CASSLGRTGNTIYF. The DNA for the CDR3 is TGTGCCAGCAGCTTGGGTAGGACCGGAAACACCATATATTTT. The V and J genes are TRBV5-6 and TRBJ1-3; unclear D gene. Trimming removed 0 bases from V and 4 bases from J, with 8 bases in between. Germline values: CDR1 SGHDT, CDR2 YYEEEE. The CDR3 contains 14 residues.

This chain connects TRBV10-3 to TRBJ2-7; D may be TRBD1 (6 bases). The CDR3 covers 12 residues. Trimming shortened V by 6 bases and J by 9 bases, and 15 bases separated the two germline ends. CDR1 and CDR2 from the germline V gene are ENHRY and SYGVKD. The CDR3 region is CAISLDSSPQYF. CDR3 DNA: TGTGCCATCAGCCTGGACAGTTCACCGCAGTACTTC.

The chain couples TRBV6-5 to TRBJ1-4, with D possibly being TRBD1 (6 bases). CDR1 MNHEY and CDR2 SVGAGI come from the germline V gene. The CDR3 is made up of 16 amino acids. V gave up 0 bases and J gave up 8 bases, with 16 bases separating them. Here the CDR3 reads CASSYSKGGAWEKLFF. DNA of the CDR3: TGTGCCAGCAGTTACTCGAAAGGGGGTGCTTGGGAAAAACTGTTTTTT.